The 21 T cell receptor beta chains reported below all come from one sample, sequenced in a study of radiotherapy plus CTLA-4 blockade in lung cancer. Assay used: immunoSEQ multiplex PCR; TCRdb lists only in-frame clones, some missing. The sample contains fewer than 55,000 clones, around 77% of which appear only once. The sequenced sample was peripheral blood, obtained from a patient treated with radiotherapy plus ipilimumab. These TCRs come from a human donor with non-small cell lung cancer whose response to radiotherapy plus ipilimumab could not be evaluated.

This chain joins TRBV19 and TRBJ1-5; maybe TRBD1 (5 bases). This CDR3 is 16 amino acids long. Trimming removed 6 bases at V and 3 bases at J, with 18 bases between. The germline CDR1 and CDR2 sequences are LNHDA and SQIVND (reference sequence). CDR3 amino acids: CASSYRLGTSNQPQHF. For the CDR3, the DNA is TGTGCCAGTAGCTATAGATTAGGGACTTCCAATCAGCCCCAGCATTTT.

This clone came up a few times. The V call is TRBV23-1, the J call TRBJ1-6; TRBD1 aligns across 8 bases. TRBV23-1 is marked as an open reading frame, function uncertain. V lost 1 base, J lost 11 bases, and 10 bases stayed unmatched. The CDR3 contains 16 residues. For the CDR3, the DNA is TGCGCCAGCAGTCAATGCCGGGACAGGAAAGACACACCCCTCCACTTT. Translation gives CASSQCRDRKDTPLHF.

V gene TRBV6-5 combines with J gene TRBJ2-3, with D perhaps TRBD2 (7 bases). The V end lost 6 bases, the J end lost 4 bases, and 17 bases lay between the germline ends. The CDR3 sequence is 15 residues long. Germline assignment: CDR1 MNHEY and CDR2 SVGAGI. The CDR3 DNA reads TGTGCCAGCAGCCCATGGGGGGGGGCATCAGATACGCAGTATTTT. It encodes CASSPWGGASDTQYF.

The CDR3 spells CASRDSRGELFF. CDR3 DNA: TGTGCCAGCAGGGACTCCCGCGGGGAGCTGTTTTTT. The chain carries TRBV6-1 and TRBJ2-2, with D possibly TRBD2 on 5 matching bases. This CDR3 spans 12 amino acids. Deletions cut 6 bases from V and 7 bases from J, with 9 bases between. The germline gives CDR1 MNHNS, CDR2 SASEGT.

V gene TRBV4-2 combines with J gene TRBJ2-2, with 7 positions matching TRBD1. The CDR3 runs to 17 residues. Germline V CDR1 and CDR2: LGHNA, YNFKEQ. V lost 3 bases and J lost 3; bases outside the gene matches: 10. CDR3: CASSHSRQGRDTGELFF. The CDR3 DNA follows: TGTGCCAGCAGCCATTCCCGACAGGGAAGGGACACCGGGGAGCTGTTTTTT.

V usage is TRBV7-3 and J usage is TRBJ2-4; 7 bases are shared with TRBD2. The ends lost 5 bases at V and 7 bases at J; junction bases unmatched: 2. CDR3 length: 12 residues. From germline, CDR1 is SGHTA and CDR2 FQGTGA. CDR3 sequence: CASSGGGNIQYF. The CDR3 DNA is TGTGCCAGCAGCGGGGGGGGGAACATTCAGTACTTC.

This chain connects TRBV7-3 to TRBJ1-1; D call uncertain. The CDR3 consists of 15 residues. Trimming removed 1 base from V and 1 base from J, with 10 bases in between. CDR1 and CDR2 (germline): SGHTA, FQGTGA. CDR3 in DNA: TGTGCCAGCAGCTTAAACCCAGGATCGAACACTGAAGCTTTCTTT. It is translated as CASSLNPGSNTEAFF.

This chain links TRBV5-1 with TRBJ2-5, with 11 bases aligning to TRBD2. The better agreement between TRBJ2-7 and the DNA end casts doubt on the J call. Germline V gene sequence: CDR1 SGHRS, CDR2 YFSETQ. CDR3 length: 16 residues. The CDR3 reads CASSPLAGVNSYEQYF. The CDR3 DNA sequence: TGCGCCAGCAGCCCACTAGCGGGAGTAAACTCCTACGAGCAGTACTTC.

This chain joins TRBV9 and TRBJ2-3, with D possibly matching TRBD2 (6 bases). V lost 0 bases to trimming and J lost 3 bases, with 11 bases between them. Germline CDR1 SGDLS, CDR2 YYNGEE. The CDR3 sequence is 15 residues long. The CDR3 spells CASSVVEGWTDTQYF. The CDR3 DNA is TGTGCCAGCAGCGTAGTGGAGGGGTGGACAGATACGCAGTATTTT.

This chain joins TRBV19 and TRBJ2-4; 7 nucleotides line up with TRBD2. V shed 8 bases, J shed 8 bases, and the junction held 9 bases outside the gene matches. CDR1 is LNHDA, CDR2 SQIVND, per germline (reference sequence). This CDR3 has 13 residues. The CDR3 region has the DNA TGTGCCAGTGCCCGGCGGGAGAGTGACATTCAGTACTTC. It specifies CASARRESDIQYF.

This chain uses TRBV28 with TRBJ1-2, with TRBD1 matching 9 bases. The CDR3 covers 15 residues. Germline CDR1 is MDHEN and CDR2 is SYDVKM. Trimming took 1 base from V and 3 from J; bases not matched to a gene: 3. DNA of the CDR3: TGTGCCAGCAGTTTATATAGGACAGGGGACTATGGCTACACCTTC. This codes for CASSLYRTGDYGYTF.

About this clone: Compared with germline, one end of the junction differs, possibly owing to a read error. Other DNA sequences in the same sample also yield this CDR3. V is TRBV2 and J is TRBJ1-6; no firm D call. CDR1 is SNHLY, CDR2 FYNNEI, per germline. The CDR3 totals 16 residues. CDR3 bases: TGTGCCAGCAGTCTCGACTCAAACTCCTATAATTCCCCCCTCCACTTT. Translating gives CASSLDSNSYNSPLHF. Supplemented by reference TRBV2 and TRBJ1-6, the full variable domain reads EPEVTQTPSHQVTQMGQEVILRCVPISNHLYFYWYRQILGQKVEFLVSFYNNEISEKSEIFDDQFSVERPDGSNFTLKIRSTKLEDSAMYFCASSLDSNSYNSPLHFGNGTRLTVT.

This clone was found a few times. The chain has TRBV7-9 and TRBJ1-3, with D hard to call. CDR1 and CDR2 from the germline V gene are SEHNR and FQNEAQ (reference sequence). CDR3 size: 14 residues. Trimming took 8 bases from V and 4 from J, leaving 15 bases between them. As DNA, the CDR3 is TGTGCCAGCGAGGGCCCGTGGCAAGGAAACACCATATATTTT. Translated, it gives CASEGPWQGNTIYF.

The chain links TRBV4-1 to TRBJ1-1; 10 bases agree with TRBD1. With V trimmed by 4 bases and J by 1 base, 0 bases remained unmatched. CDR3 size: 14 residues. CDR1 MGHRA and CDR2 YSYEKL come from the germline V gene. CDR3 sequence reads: CASSRTGGNTEAFF. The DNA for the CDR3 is TGCGCCAGCAGCCGGACAGGGGGGAACACTGAAGCTTTCTTT.

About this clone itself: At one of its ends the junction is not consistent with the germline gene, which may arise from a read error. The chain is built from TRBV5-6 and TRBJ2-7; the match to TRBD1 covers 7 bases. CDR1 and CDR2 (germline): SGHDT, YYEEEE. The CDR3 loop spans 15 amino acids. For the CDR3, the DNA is TGTGCCAGCGGCTTGGTCGACAGGGTTTCCAGCGAGCAGTACTTC. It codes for CASGLVDRVSSEQYF.

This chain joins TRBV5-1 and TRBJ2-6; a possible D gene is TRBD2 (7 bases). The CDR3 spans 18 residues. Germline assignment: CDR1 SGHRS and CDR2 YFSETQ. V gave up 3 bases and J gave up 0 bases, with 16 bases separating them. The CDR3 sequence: CASSSAGGPGSGANVLTF. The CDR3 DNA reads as TGCGCCAGCAGCTCCGCCGGGGGGCCTGGCTCTGGGGCCAACGTCCTGACTTTC.

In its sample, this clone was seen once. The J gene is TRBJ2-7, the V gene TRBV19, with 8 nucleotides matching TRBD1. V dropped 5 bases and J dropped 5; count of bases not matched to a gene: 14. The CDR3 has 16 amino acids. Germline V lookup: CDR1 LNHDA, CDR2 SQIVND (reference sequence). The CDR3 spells CASSHTRTGKSHEQYF. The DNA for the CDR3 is TGTGCCAGTAGTCATACCCGGACAGGGAAATCTCACGAGCAGTACTTC.

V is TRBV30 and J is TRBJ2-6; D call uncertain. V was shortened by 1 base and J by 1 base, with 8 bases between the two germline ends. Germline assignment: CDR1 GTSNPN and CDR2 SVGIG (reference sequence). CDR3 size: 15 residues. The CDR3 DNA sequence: TGTGCCTGGAGTGGAAGGAGATCTGGGGCCAACGTCCTGACTTTC. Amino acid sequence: CAWSGRRSGANVLTF.

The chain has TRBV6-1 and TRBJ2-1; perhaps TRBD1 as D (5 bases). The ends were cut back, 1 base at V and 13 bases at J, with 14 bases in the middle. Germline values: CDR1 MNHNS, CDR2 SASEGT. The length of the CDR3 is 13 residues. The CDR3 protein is CASSEGVARAQFF. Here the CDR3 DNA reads TGTGCCAGCAGTGAAGGGGTAGCCAGGGCTCAGTTCTTC.

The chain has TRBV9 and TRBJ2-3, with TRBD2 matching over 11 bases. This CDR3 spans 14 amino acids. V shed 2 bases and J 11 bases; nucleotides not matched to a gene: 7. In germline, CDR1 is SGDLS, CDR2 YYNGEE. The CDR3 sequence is CASSVENSGRGQYF. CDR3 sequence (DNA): TGTGCCAGCAGCGTGGAGAATAGCGGGAGGGGGCAGTATTTT.

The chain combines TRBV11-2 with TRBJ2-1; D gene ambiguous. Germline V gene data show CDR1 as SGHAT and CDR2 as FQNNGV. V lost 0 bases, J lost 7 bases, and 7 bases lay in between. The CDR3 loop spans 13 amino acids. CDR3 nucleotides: TGTGCCAGCAGCTTAGAGCAGGTTAATGAGCAGTTCTTC. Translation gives CASSLEQVNEQFF.